These 8 T cell receptor beta chains originate from one sample sequenced in a study of T cells in Graves' hyperthyroidism and ophthalmopathy. Amplification targeted TCR beta CDR3 regions from RNA transcripts. First-round RT-PCR targeting the TCR CDR3 was performed with the HTBI primer set. MiXCR was run by TCRdb on the multiplex PCR reads, yielding one entry per CDR3 protein. The table shows about 410,000 distinct CDR3 sequences, with roughly 14% occurring only once. Material for sequencing was blood. The receptors were gathered from a woman aged 30 to 39 with Graves' ophthalmopathy.

This clonotype was recorded many times. The V gene is TRBV7-2, the J gene TRBJ2-3; TRBD2 aligns across 8 bases. V gave up 1 base and J gave up 2 bases; unmatched junction bases: 8. The CDR3 totals 17 residues. Germline lookup yields CDR1 SGHTA and CDR2 FQGNSA. CDR3 bases: TGTGCCAGCAGCTTAGGCGGTGGTAGCGGGGACACAGATACGCAGTATTTT. Protein sequence: CASSLGGGSGDTDTQYF.

This clonotype showed up just a few times. V usage is TRBV18 and J usage is TRBJ2-1; 8 bases fit TRBD1. Germline V lookup: CDR1 KGHSH, CDR2 LQKENI. Germline trimming cut 0 bases from V and 6 bases from J; bases unmatched to any gene: 4. The CDR3 length is 15 residues. The CDR3 DNA sequence: TGTGCCAGCTCACCACCTCCAGGGGGCCGCAATGAGCAGTTCTTC. It specifies CASSPPPGGRNEQFF.

This clonotype was detected only a few times. Germline and junction disagree at one end, which may indicate a read error. The rearrangement joins TRBV7-2 to TRBJ2-5, with D hard to call. There are 15 residues in the CDR3. The V gene's germline CDR1 is SGHTA and CDR2 FQGNSA. The CDR3 loop is CACSILPLGKETQYF. For the CDR3, the DNA is TGTGCCTGCAGCATACTACCCCTAGGCAAAGAGACCCAGTACTTC.

This clonotype was counted ten times or more. The chain is built from TRBV19 and TRBJ1-5; D is possibly TRBD1 (5 bases). Per the germline V gene, CDR1 is LNHDA and CDR2 is SQIVND (reference sequence). The CDR3 is 16 residues long. V lost 3 bases and J 11 bases, leaving 23 bases between the germline ends. The CDR3 DNA reads TGTGCCAGTAGTATGGGGTTGCGCGGTCAGGGCAGGGCCCAGCATTTT. As protein: CASSMGLRGQGRAQHF.

This clonotype showed up many times. The rearrangement links TRBV2 to TRBJ2-5; tentatively, D is TRBD1 (5 bases). The CDR3 totals 14 residues. V was pared by 6 bases and J by 5 bases, with 16 bases between. Germline lookup yields CDR1 SNHLY and CDR2 FYNNEI. The CDR3 sequence: CASRTYRQWETQYF. The CDR3 region has the DNA TGTGCCAGCAGAACTTACAGGCAATGGGAGACCCAGTACTTC.

In this sample, this clonotype turned up many times. The chain couples TRBV5-6 to TRBJ2-7; a weak D match, TRBD2 (6 bases). The length of the CDR3 is 15 residues. The V gene lost 3 bases and the J gene lost 6 bases, with 19 bases spanning the gap. Germline assignment: CDR1 SGHDT and CDR2 YYEEEE. The DNA of the CDR3 is TGTGCCAGCAGCTGGGGGACTGGGGATGGAGCCGAGCAGTACTTC. It yields the protein CASSWGTGDGAEQYF.

This clonotype was observed at least ten times. The rearrangement links TRBV13 to TRBJ2-5; 9 bases line up with TRBD2. The ends lost 3 bases at V and 4 bases at J; junction bases unmatched: 12. Germline values: CDR1 PRHDT, CDR2 FYEKMQ (reference sequence). The CDR3 spans 17 residues. CDR3 sequence reads: CASSFGSGGLRAETQYF. The CDR3 bases are TGTGCCAGCAGCTTTGGTAGCGGGGGCCTCCGGGCAGAGACCCAGTACTTC.

This clonotype was observed a handful of times. V usage is TRBV29-1 and J usage is TRBJ2-7, with D maybe TRBD1 (5 bases). The CDR3 runs 13 residues. Trimming cost V 4 bases and J 5 bases, with 15 bases left between them. Germline-derived CDR1 and CDR2 are SQVTM and ANQGSEA. CDR3 sequence: CSVGTLRGHEQYF. The CDR3 coding sequence is TGCAGCGTTGGGACCTTAAGGGGCCACGAGCAGTACTTC.